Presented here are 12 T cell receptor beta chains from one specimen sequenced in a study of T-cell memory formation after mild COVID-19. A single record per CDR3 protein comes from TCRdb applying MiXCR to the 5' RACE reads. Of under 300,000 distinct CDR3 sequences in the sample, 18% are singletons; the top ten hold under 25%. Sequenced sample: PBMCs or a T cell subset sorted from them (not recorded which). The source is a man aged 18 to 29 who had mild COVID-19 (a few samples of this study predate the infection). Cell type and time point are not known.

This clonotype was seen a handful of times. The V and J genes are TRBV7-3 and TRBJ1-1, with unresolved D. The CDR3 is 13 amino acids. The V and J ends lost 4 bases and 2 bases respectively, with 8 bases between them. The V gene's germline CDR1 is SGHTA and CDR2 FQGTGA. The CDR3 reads CASSSQVNTEAFF. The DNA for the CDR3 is TGTGCCAGCAGCTCCCAGGTCAACACTGAAGCTTTCTTT.

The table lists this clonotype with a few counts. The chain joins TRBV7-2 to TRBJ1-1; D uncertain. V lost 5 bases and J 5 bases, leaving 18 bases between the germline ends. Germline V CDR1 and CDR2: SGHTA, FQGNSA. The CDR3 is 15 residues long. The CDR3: CASSPRRGIGTEAFF. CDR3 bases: TGTGCCAGCAGCCCACGGCGCGGAATTGGGACTGAAGCTTTCTTT. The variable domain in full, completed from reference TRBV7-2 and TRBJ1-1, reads GAGVSQSPSNKVTEKGKDVELRCDPISGHTALYWYRQSLGQGLEFLIYFQGNSAPDKSGLPSDRFSAERTGGSVSTLTIQRTQQEDSAVYLCASSPRRGIGTEAFFGQGTRLTVV.

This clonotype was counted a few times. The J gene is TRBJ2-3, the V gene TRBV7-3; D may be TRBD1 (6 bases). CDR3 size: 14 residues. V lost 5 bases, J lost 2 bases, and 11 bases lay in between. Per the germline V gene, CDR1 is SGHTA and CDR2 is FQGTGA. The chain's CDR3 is CASSPGTNTDTQYF. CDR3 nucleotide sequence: TGTGCCAGCAGCCCCGGGACAAACACAGATACGCAGTATTTT. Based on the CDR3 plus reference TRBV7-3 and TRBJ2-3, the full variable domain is GAGVSQTPSNKVTEKGKYVELRCDPISGHTALYWYRQSLGQGPEFLIYFQGTGAADDSGLPNDRFFAVRPEGSVSTLKIQRTERGDSAVYLCASSPGTNTDTQYFGPGTRLTVL.

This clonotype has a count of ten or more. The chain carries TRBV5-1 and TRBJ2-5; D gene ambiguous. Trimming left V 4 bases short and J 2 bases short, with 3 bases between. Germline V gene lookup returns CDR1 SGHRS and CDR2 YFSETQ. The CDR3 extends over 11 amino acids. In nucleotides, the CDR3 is TGCGCCAGCAGCCAGCAAGAGACCCAGTACTTC. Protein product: CASSQQETQYF.

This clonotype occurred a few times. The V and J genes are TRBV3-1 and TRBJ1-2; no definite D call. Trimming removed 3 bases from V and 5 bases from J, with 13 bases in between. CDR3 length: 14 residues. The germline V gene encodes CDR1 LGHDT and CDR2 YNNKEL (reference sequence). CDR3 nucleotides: TGTGCCAGCAGCCATCGAGGCATCGCATATGGCTACACCTTC. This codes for CASSHRGIAYGYTF. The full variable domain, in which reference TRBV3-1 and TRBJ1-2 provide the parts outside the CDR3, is DTAVSQTPKYLVTQMGNDKSIKCEQNLGHDTMYWYKQDSKKFLKIMFSYNNKELIINETVPNRFSPKSPDKAHLNLHINSLELGDSAVYFCASSHRGIAYGYTFGSGTRLTVV.

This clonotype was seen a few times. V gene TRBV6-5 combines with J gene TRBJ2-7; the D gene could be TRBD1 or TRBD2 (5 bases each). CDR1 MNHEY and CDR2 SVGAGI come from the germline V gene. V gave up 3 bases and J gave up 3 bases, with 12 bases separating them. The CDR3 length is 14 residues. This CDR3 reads CASSYSGRSYEQYV. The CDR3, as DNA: TGTGCCAGCAGTTATTCGGGACGGAGCTACGAGCAGTACGTC.

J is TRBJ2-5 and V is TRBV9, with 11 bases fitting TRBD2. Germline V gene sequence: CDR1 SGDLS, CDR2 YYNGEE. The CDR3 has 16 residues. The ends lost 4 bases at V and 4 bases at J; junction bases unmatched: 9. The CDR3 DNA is TGTGCCAGCAGCCCCCGTAGCGGGGGGGAGAGAGAGACCCAGTACTTC. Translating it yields CASSPRSGGERETQYF.

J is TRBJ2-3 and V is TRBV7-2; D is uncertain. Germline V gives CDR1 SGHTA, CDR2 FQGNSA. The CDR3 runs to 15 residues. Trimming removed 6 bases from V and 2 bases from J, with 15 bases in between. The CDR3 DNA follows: TGTGCCAGCAGTGCTTTGGTTCCAACCACAGATACGCAGTATTTT. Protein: CASSALVPTTDTQYF. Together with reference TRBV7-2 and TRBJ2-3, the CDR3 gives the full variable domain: GAGVSQSPSNKVTEKGKDVELRCDPISGHTALYWYRQSLGQGLEFLIYFQGNSAPDKSGLPSDRFSAERTGGSVSTLTIQRTQQEDSAVYLCASSALVPTTDTQYFGPGTRLTVL.

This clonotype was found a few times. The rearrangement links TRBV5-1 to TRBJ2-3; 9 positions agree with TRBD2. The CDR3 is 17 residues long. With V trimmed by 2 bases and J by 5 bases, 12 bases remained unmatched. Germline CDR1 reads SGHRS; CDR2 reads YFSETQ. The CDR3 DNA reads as TGCGCCAGCAGCTTAGCCGCGGCTAGCGGGGCCGAAGATACGCAGTATTTT. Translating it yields CASSLAAASGAEDTQYF.

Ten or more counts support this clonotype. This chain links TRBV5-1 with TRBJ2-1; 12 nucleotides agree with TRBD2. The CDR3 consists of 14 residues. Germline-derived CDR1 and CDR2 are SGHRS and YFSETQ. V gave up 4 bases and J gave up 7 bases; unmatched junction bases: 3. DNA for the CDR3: TGCGCCAGCAGCCCCACTAGCGGGGGGAATGAGCAGTTCTTC. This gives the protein CASSPTSGGNEQFF.

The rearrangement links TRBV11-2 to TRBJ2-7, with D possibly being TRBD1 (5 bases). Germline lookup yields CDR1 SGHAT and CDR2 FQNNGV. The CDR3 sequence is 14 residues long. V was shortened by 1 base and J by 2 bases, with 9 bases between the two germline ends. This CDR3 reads CASSLGTMTYEQYV. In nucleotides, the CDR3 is TGTGCCAGCAGCTTAGGGACAATGACCTACGAGCAGTACGTC.

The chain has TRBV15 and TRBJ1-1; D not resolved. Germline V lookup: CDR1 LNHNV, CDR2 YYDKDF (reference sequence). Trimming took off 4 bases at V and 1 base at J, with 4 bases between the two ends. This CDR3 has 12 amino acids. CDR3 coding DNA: TGTGCCACCAGCAAGGAGAACACTGAAGCTTTCTTT. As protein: CATSKENTEAFF.